These 11 T cell receptor beta chains were all obtained from the same sample, sequenced in a study of shared clonotypes between healthy human individuals. CD45RO-negative CD8 cells positively selected for CCR7 made up the naive population, which excluded terminally differentiated effector memory CD45RA+ cells. Assay used: immunoSEQ multiplex PCR; TCRdb lists only in-frame clones, some missing. The data hold roughly 890,000 clones, with about 91% observed a single time. Sequenced: naive CD8+ T cells sorted from blood. These receptors all come from a man aged 25 to 40 in good health.

This chain links TRBV6-1 with TRBJ2-7, with D unclear. Germline V CDR1 and CDR2: MNHNS, SASEGT. The germline V and J ends were trimmed by 7 bases and 5 bases, with 9 bases remaining between them. The CDR3 contains 11 residues. DNA of the CDR3: TGTGCCAGCAAATGGTTTGACGAGCAGTACTTC. Its translation is CASKWFDEQYF.

The rearrangement links TRBV7-9 to TRBJ2-5; 7 bases are shared with TRBD1. J lost 1 base, V lost 5 bases, and 4 bases had no gene match. The germline V gene encodes CDR1 SEHNR and CDR2 FQNEAQ (reference sequence). The CDR3 length is 14 residues. The CDR3, as DNA: TGTGCCAGCAGCCCCGACAGGGCCCAAGAGACCCAGTACTTC. Translating gives CASSPDRAQETQYF.

For this clone: A much bigger clone sits one base away, suggesting this may be a read error. Different DNA sequences within this sample yield the same CDR3. This chain links TRBV7-8 with TRBJ2-1; D not certain. The germline gives CDR1 SGHVS, CDR2 FQNEAQ. There are 17 residues in the CDR3. For the CDR3, the DNA is TGTGCCAGCAGCTTAGCGGGTTTTTCGAGTGCCTACAATGAACAGTTCTTC. Encoded protein: CASSLAGFSSAYNEQFF.

This chain uses TRBV2 with TRBJ2-7; 7 nucleotides align to TRBD1. The trim removed 1 base at V and 3 bases at J, leaving 15 bases unmatched. Germline CDR1 SNHLY, CDR2 FYNNEI. The CDR3 runs to 18 residues. CDR3 bases: TGTGCCAGCAGTGAAGAGGGGGCTCAGACCCTGGGTAGCTACGAGCAGTACTTC. Amino acids: CASSEEGAQTLGSYEQYF.

The rearrangement uses TRBV7-6 and TRBJ2-1, with TRBD1 matching over 8 bases. The CDR3 is made up of 15 amino acids. The V segment lost 6 bases and the J segment 8 bases; nucleotides outside the gene matches: 12. CDR1 is SGHVS and CDR2 is FNYEAQ in the germline V gene. CDR3 sequence (DNA): TGTGCCAGCAGGTACCGGGACAGGCCCATTCATGAGCAGTTCTTC. This codes for CASRYRDRPIHEQFF.

This chain uses TRBV21-1 with TRBJ1-2. TRBV21-1 is shown as a pseudogene. The CDR3 loop spans 15 amino acids. The CDR3 sequence is CASSKKSQSMDGYTF. CDR3 sequence (DNA): TGTGCCAGCAGCAAAAAAAGCCAGTCTATGGACGGCTACACCTTC.

The chain carries TRBV6-5 and TRBJ1-1; D not certain. V was clipped by 2 bases and J by 2 bases, with 6 bases between them. The CDR3 extends over 13 amino acids. Germline V gene sequence: CDR1 MNHEY, CDR2 SVGAGI. CDR3 region: CASSYGFNTEAFF. In nucleotides, the CDR3 is TGTGCCAGCAGTTACGGTTTTAACACTGAAGCTTTCTTT.

The V gene is TRBV7-9, the J gene TRBJ1-4, with 11 bases lining up with TRBD1. The J segment lost 4 bases and the V segment lost 5 bases, leaving 3 bases of the junction unmatched. The CDR3 runs 15 residues. Germline V CDR1 and CDR2: SEHNR, FQNEAQ (reference sequence). The CDR3 sequence is CASSPGTGGNEKLFF. DNA of the CDR3: TGTGCCAGCAGCCCTGGGACAGGGGGTAATGAAAAACTGTTTTTT.

The CDR3 DNA reads as TGTGCCAGCAGTTTGCGGCGGAACACCGGGGAGCTGTTTTTT. Residues: CASSLRRNTGELFF. This chain uses TRBV28 with TRBJ2-2; D gene ambiguous. The germline V gene encodes CDR1 MDHEN and CDR2 SYDVKM. CDR3 size: 14 residues. V gave up 3 bases and J gave up 1 base, with 6 bases separating them.

In its sample, this clone was seen once. This chain links TRBV19 with TRBJ2-3; D not certain. Germline assignment: CDR1 LNHDA and CDR2 SQIVND (reference sequence). This CDR3 has 14 residues. Trimming stripped 0 bases from V and 1 base from J, with 5 bases between. DNA for the CDR3: TGTGCCAGTAGTATAGACCCTGGCACAGATACGCAGTATTTT. Its protein product is CASSIDPGTDTQYF.

This clone was detected only once. The gene calls are TRBV9 and TRBJ1-1, with no clear D. With 1 base removed from V and 2 bases from J, the gap between germline ends came to 9 bases. Germline V CDR1 and CDR2: SGDLS, YYNGEE. CDR3 length: 14 residues. CDR3 nucleotide sequence: TGTGCCAGCAGCGTAAGTAAGGGAAACACTGAAGCTTTCTTT. The encoded protein is CASSVSKGNTEAFF.